This paragraph reports one TCR beta chain. The CDR3 loop spans 13 amino acids. The V end lost 4 bases, the J end lost 6 bases, and 10 bases lay between the germline ends. Looked up from germline, CDR1 is SGHTA and CDR2 is FQGNSA. This specimen belongs to a study of blood T cell repertoires in COVID-19. TCRdb's copy holds only in-frame clones and misses some; the assay was immunoSEQ multiplex PCR. The table has hundreds of thousands of clones, around nine tenths seen once. Cohort allocation depended upon clinical history that participants reported. Either two negative PCRs, clearance, or symptom resolution qualified Cohort 3 donors as recovered.

The chain carries TRBV7-2 and TRBJ1-5; D gene uncertain. The receptor comes from a woman under 30 who had recovered from COVID-19. Sequencing was performed on PBMCs or T cells enriched from blood (not recorded which). The CDR3 sequence is CASSSTRGQPQHF. The CDR3 DNA reads TGTGCCAGCAGCTCAACTCGGGGTCAGCCCCAGCATTTT.